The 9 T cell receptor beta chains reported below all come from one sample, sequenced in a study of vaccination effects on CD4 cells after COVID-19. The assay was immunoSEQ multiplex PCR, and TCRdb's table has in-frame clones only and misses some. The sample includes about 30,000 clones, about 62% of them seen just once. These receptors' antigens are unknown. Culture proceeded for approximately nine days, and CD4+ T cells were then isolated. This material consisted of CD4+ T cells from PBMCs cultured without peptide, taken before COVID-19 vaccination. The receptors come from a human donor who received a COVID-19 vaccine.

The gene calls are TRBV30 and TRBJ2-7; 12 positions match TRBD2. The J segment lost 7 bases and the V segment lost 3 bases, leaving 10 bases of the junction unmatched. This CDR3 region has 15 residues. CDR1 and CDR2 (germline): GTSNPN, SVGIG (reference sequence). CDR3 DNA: TGTGCCTGGAGCCCGCTAGCGGGGGGGCCGGGTGAGCAGTACTTC. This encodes CAWSPLAGGPGEQYF.

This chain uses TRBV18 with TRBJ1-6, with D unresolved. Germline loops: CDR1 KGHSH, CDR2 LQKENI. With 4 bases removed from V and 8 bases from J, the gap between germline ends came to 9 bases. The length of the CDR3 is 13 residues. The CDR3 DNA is TGTGCCAGCTCACAGGATTCTGATTCACCCCTCCACTTT. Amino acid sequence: CASSQDSDSPLHF.

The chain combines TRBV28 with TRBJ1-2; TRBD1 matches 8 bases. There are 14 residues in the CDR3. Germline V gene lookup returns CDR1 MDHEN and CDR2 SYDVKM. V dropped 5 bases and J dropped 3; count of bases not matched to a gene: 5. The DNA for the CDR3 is TGTGCCAGCAGTAGGACAGGGATGCACTATGGCTACACCTTC. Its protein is CASSRTGMHYGYTF.

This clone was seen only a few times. CDR3 loop: CASSYSKWGVYEQYF. The CDR3 DNA reads as TGTGCCAGCAGTTACTCGAAGTGGGGAGTTTACGAGCAGTACTTC. V is TRBV6-5 and J is TRBJ2-7; a possible D gene is TRBD2 (5 bases). V lost 0 bases, J lost 4 bases, and 13 bases lay in between. The CDR3 is 15 amino acids. CDR1 MNHEY and CDR2 SVGAGI come from the germline V gene.

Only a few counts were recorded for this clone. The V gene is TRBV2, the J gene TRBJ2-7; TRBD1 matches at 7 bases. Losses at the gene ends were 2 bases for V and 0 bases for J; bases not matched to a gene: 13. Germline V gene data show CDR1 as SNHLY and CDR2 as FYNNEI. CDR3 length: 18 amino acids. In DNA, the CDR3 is TGTGCCAGCAGTGAAACCTACCTCGGGACAGTTGGCTCCTACGAGCAGTACTTC. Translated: CASSETYLGTVGSYEQYF.

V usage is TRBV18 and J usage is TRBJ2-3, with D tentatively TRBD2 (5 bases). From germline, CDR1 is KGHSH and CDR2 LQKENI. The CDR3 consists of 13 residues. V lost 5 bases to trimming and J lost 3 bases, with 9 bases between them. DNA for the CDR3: TGTGCCAGCTCAAGAGCGGAGACAGATACGCAGTATTTT. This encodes CASSRAETDTQYF.

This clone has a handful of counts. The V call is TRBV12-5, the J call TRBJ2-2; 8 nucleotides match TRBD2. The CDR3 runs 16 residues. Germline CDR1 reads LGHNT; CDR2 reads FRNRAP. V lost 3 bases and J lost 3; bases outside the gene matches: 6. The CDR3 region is CASGLIAGKDTGELFF. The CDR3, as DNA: TGTGCTAGTGGTTTAATAGCGGGAAAGGACACCGGGGAGCTGTTTTTT.

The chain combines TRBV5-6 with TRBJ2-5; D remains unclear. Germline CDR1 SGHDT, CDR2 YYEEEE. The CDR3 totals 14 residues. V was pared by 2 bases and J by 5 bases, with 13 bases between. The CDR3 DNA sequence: TGTGCCAGCAGCTTCGATTCTGGGCTGGAGACCCAGTACTTC. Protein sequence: CASSFDSGLETQYF.

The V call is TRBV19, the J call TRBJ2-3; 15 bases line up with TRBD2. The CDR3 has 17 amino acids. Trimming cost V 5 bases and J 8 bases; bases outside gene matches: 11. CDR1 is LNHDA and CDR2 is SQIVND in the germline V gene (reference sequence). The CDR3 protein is CASSQSGLAGGPGTQYF. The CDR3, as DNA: TGTGCCAGTAGTCAATCCGGACTAGCGGGGGGGCCGGGTACGCAGTATTTT.